Shown below are 6 T cell receptor beta chains from a single sample sequenced in a study of CD8 T cells in ankylosing spondylitis. Study results and caveats: For ankylosing spondylitis blood, a TCR beta motif of several highly homologous variants appeared characteristic.

Which antigens these TCRs recognize remains unknown. TCRdb processed the 5' RACE reads anew with MiXCR; each CDR3 protein has one entry. This table holds 700,000 to 850,000 distinct CDR3 sequences, approximately 12% found once. Input material: blood, either unsorted or a sorted T cell fraction (not recorded which). These receptors were obtained from a male donor with ankylosing spondylitis.

This clonotype was observed at least ten times. This chain links TRBV20-1 with TRBJ2-1, with 7 bases identical to TRBD2. The V segment lost 5 bases and the J segment 2 bases; nucleotides outside the gene matches: 9. Germline CDR1 DFQATT, CDR2 SNEGSKA (reference sequence). The CDR3 extends over 15 amino acids. In nucleotides, the CDR3 is TGCAGTGCTCCTTTGGCGGGAGCAGCCTACAATGAGCAGTTCTTC. This encodes CSAPLAGAAYNEQFF.

This clonotype was detected many times. J is TRBJ2-1 and V is TRBV20-1; D not resolved. Germline CDR1 reads DFQATT; CDR2 reads SNEGSKA (reference sequence). Trimming removed 4 bases at V and 7 bases at J, with 5 bases between. This CDR3 is 10 amino acids long. CDR3 coding DNA: TGCAGTGCTAAAGGGAATGAGCAGTTCTTC. Translation: CSAKGNEQFF.

The chain uses TRBV28 and TRBJ2-1; D is perhaps TRBD1 (5 bases). CDR3 size: 19 residues. In germline, CDR1 is MDHEN, CDR2 SYDVKM. Deletions cut 3 bases from V and 5 bases from J, with 26 bases between. The CDR3 DNA follows: TGTGCCAGCAGTTTTGGGGCTATCTGGGGCCAGAGACATAACAATGAGCAGTTCTTC. Protein: CASSFGAIWGQRHNNEQFF.

This clonotype was seen only a few times. This sequence joins TRBV5-1 and TRBJ2-7; 8 bases align to TRBD2. CDR3 size: 15 residues. Germline V gives CDR1 SGHRS, CDR2 YFSETQ. J gave up 0 bases and V 3 bases, and 5 bases lay outside the gene matches. CDR3 coding DNA: TGCGCCAGCAGCTCTGCAGCGGGAGCCTCCTACGAGCAGTACTTC. Translated, it gives CASSSAAGASYEQYF.

This clonotype came up a few times. The rearrangement links TRBV6-2 or TRBV6-3 to TRBJ1-1; 9 nucleotides line up with TRBD1. The germline V gene encodes CDR1 MNHEY and CDR2 SVGEGT. V lost 5 bases, J lost 5 bases, and 3 bases stayed unmatched. The CDR3 totals 13 residues. This chain's CDR3 is CASSNRGHTEAFF. The CDR3 DNA sequence: TGTGCCAGCAGTAACAGGGGGCATACTGAAGCTTTCTTT.

This chain uses TRBV20-1 with TRBJ2-6, with D possibly matching TRBD2 (6 bases). Germline lookup yields CDR1 DFQATT and CDR2 SNEGSKA (reference sequence). Deletions cut 3 bases from V and 4 bases from J, with 16 bases between. The CDR3 is 16 amino acids. CDR3 nucleotides: TGCAGTGCTAGCATCCACGGGAGCACGGGGGCCAACGTCCTGACTTTC. Translating it yields CSASIHGSTGANVLTF.